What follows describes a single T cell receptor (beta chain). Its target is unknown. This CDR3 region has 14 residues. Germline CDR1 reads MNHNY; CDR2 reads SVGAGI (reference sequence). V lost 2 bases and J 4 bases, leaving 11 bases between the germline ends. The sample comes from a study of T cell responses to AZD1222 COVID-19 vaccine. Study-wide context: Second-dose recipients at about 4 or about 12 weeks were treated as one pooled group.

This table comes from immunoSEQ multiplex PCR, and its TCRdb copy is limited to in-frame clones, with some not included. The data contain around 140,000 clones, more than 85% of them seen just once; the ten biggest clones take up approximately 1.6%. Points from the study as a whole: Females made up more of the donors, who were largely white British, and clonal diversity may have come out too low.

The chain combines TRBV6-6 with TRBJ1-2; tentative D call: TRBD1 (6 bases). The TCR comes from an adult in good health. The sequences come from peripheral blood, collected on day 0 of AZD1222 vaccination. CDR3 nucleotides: TGTGCCAGCAGTTACCTGATAGGGGGCTATGGCTACACCTTC. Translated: CASSYLIGGYGYTF.